The sequence of this T cell receptor beta chain was determined in a study of T cells in Graves' hyperthyroidism and ophthalmopathy. Only a few counts were recorded for this clonotype. Its specificity is not known. Trimming left V 7 bases short and J 3 bases short, with 7 bases between. Germline CDR1 and CDR2: MNHNS and SASEGT. This CDR3 has 11 amino acids. The study, taken as a whole, reports: Median prediction lead before ophthalmopathy onset was around 7 months with the model.

TCR beta CDR3 regions were amplified from RNA. HTBI primers were the set used in a first-round RT-PCR of the TCR CDR3. TCRdb itself ran the multiplex PCR reads through MiXCR, one entry per CDR3 protein. The top ten hold 10% of the sample, which has hundreds of thousands of distinct CDR3 sequences, 13% to 15% seen once. Sequencing was done on a sample of blood. The sequence was collected from a young woman with Graves' hyperthyroidism. The chain has TRBV6-1 and TRBJ2-7; D is ambiguous. The CDR3 loop is CASTDDYEQYF. The CDR3 DNA reads TGTGCCAGCACCGACGACTACGAGCAGTACTTC.